The source of this TCR beta chain is a study of shared clonotypes between healthy human individuals. Each cell subset's genomic DNA was divided evenly among several immunoSEQ plates. PCR replicates performed on unsorted PBMC used roughly 300 ng DNA, 25,000 to 35,000 T cell genomes. The table came from immunoSEQ multiplex PCR; TCRdb's copy has only in-frame clones and leaves some out. The repertoire holds hundreds of thousands of clones, around three quarters seen once, with 12% in the top ten. General study results and limits: Donors were few, which limited the genetic and exposure-history diversity represented.

In this sample, this clone turned up a few times. Its cognate antigen is unknown. Around 83 million PBMCs served as the genomic DNA source for unsorted samples. The CDR3 totals 11 residues. Trimming took off 5 bases at V and 10 bases at J, with 8 bases between the two ends. Per germline, CDR1 SNHLY and CDR2 FYNNEI. J is TRBJ2-2 and V is TRBV2; D is undetermined. Material: PBMCs. The TCR comes from a middle-aged woman in good health. Some clones in this sample may be carry-over from other donors' samples. The chain's CDR3 is CASSSRVELFF. As DNA, the CDR3 is TGTGCCAGCAGTAGCCGGGTGGAGCTGTTTTTT.